These 23 T cell receptor beta chains share one sample of origin, sequenced in a study of blood T cell repertoires in COVID-19. Libraries were prepared by immunoSEQ multiplex PCR; TCRdb keeps only in-frame clonotypes and omits some of them. Of fewer than 75,000 clones listed, approximately 87% are singletons. Specimen: peripheral blood. Receptor source: a man aged 55 to 70 with active or convalescent COVID-19.

In this sample, this clone turned up a few times. V usage is TRBV6-6 and J usage is TRBJ1-1, with TRBD1 matching 7 bases. V was clipped by 4 bases and J by 6 bases; unmatched bases: 14. The CDR3 sequence is 16 residues long. Germline V CDR1 and CDR2: MNHNY, SVGAGI (reference sequence). CDR3 residues: CASSSLPAGGKSEAFF. The CDR3, as DNA: TGTGCCAGCAGTTCCCTCCCCGCAGGGGGAAAATCTGAAGCTTTCTTT.

The genes are TRBV9 and TRBJ2-2; 16 bases are a match to TRBD2. In germline, CDR1 is SGDLS, CDR2 YYNGEE. V lost 3 bases to trimming and J lost 6 bases; unmatched junction nucleotides: 5. This CDR3 region has 17 residues. CDR3 sequence: CASSGRGLAGGSGELFF. The CDR3 DNA reads TGTGCCAGCAGCGGAAGGGGACTAGCGGGAGGGTCCGGGGAGCTGTTTTTT.

This chain links TRBV27 with TRBJ2-2; the match to TRBD1 covers 7 bases. The CDR3 loop spans 13 amino acids. Germline assignment: CDR1 MNHEY and CDR2 SMNVEV (reference sequence). The V gene end was trimmed by 6 bases and the J gene end by 3 bases; junction bases not matched to a gene: 1. As DNA, the CDR3 is TGTGCCAGCAGAGACAGGGACACCGGGGAGCTGTTTTTT. This codes for CASRDRDTGELFF.

The rearrangement uses TRBV5-1 and TRBJ1-1, with D perhaps TRBD1 (6 bases). Per germline, CDR1 SGHRS and CDR2 YFSETQ. V was cut by 4 bases and J by 5 bases, with 18 bases left in between. The CDR3 is 15 amino acids. CDR3 sequence: CASSGGRVQVTEAFF. CDR3 nucleotides: TGCGCCAGCAGCGGGGGCAGGGTCCAGGTGACTGAAGCTTTCTTT.

This rearrangement joins TRBV9 to TRBJ2-3, with 7 bases identical to TRBD1. The V gene end was trimmed by 0 bases and the J gene end by 5 bases; junction bases not matched to a gene: 6. The CDR3 covers 15 residues. The germline V gene encodes CDR1 SGDLS and CDR2 YYNGEE. The DNA of the CDR3 is TGTGCCAGCAGCGTAGTAGAGGGGGCTAGAGATACGCAGTATTTT. The encoded protein is CASSVVEGARDTQYF.

The chain combines TRBV4-2 with TRBJ1-5; D is possibly TRBD1 (6 bases). This CDR3 contains 14 residues. The germline gives CDR1 LGHNA, CDR2 YNFKEQ. With 0 bases removed from V and 7 bases from J, the gap between germline ends came to 10 bases. CDR3 loop: CASSQELTGQPQHF. The CDR3 DNA is TGTGCCAGCAGCCAAGAATTGACAGGCCAGCCCCAGCATTTT.

This chain joins TRBV5-1 and TRBJ2-5; 7 nucleotides match TRBD1. The CDR3 length is 15 residues. After removal of 2 bases from V and 5 bases from J, the junction contained 9 bases not matched to a gene. CDR1 is SGHRS and CDR2 is YFSETQ in the germline V gene. The CDR3 is CASSFLTGIEETQYF. The CDR3 DNA reads as TGCGCCAGCAGCTTTCTGACAGGGATTGAGGAGACCCAGTACTTC. The complete variable domain, with remaining parts taken from reference TRBV5-1 and TRBJ2-5, reads KAGVTQTPRYLIKTRGQQVTLSCSPISGHRSVSWYQQTPGQGLQFLFEYFSETQRNKGNFPGRFSGRQFSNSRSEMNVSTLELGDSALYLCASSFLTGIEETQYFGPGTRLLVL.

The genes are TRBV12-3 or TRBV12-4 and TRBJ2-2; D call uncertain. The V end was cut by 3 bases, the J end by 2 bases, with 4 bases between. This CDR3 is 13 amino acids long. The CDR3 bases are TGTGCCAGCAGTTTCAGAAACACCGGGGAGCTGTTTTTT. It encodes CASSFRNTGELFF.

The V and J genes are TRBV27 and TRBJ2-1, with TRBD1 matching 7 bases. J lost 0 bases, V lost 0 bases, and 8 bases had no gene match. CDR3 size: 18 residues. Germline V gene data show CDR1 as MNHEY and CDR2 as SMNVEV (reference sequence). CDR3: CASSLSPTGSSSYNEQFF. CDR3 sequence (DNA): TGTGCCAGCAGTTTATCACCGACAGGGTCGAGCTCCTACAATGAGCAGTTCTTC.

This clone was detected only once. CDR3 nucleotides: TGTGCCAGCAGCCAAAGGCCGTCAGTTAGCGGGGAGGGTGTGGAGACCCAGTACTTC. This gives the protein CASSQRPSVSGEGVETQYF. The chain couples TRBV4-2 to TRBJ2-5; 8 positions match TRBD2. The germline gives CDR1 LGHNA, CDR2 YNFKEQ. Trimming cost V 2 bases and J 5 bases; bases outside gene matches: 19. The CDR3 has 19 amino acids.

The chain couples TRBV19 to TRBJ1-5, with 7 bases matching TRBD1. The CDR3 contains 14 residues. Looked up from germline, CDR1 is LNHDA and CDR2 is SQIVND (reference sequence). V gave up 7 bases and J gave up 6 bases; unmatched junction bases: 9. CDR3 DNA: TGTGCCAGTAATAGGGACAGCGCCTTTCAGCCCCAGCATTTT. Translation gives CASNRDSAFQPQHF.

V gene TRBV10-3 combines with J gene TRBJ2-7, with D tentatively TRBD2 (5 bases). Germline CDR1 reads ENHRY; CDR2 reads SYGVKD. The CDR3 loop spans 15 amino acids. V dropped 6 bases and J dropped 0 bases, with 15 bases sitting between them. CDR3 DNA: TGTGCCATCAGACCCGAGGGAGATAACTCCTACGAGCAGTACTTC. Its protein product is CAIRPEGDNSYEQYF.

With respect to this clone: The sample carries other DNA sequences with the same CDR3. The chain is built from TRBV18 and TRBJ2-7; D not resolved. CDR3 size: 13 residues. From germline, CDR1 is KGHSH and CDR2 LQKENI. The V end lost 3 bases, the J end lost 0 bases, and 6 bases lay between the germline ends. CDR3 amino acids: CASSPPSSYEQYF. The DNA for the CDR3 is TGTGCCAGCTCACCGCCCAGCTCCTACGAGCAGTACTTC.

V usage is TRBV14 and J usage is TRBJ2-1, with D unresolved. Germline-derived CDR1 and CDR2 are SGHDN and FVKESK. This CDR3 contains 13 residues. Trimming removed 2 bases at V and 3 bases at J, with 5 bases between. The CDR3 protein is CASSQISYNEQFF. CDR3 DNA: TGTGCCAGCAGCCAAATCAGCTACAATGAGCAGTTCTTC.

The V gene is TRBV7-9, the J gene TRBJ1-2; TRBD1 matches at 7 bases. This CDR3 region has 14 residues. V was clipped by 5 bases and J by 3 bases; unmatched bases: 6. Germline V gene data show CDR1 as SEHNR and CDR2 as FQNEAQ (reference sequence). This chain's CDR3 is CASSLQGNDYGYTF. The CDR3 DNA reads as TGTGCCAGCAGCCTACAGGGGAATGACTATGGCTACACCTTC.

CDR3 coding DNA: TGTGCCAGCTCACCGGGCGAGTCGCTAGCCAAAAACATTCAGTACTTC. Residues: CASSPGESLAKNIQYF. The chain employs TRBV18 and TRBJ2-4; no reliable D call. This CDR3 comprises 16 residues. The germline V gene has CDR1 KGHSH and CDR2 LQKENI. V lost 3 bases to trimming and J lost 0 bases, with 12 bases between them.

The chain recombines TRBV11-2 with TRBJ1-1, with D hard to call. CDR3 size: 15 residues. V was clipped by 8 bases and J by 3 bases, with 19 bases between them. CDR1 and CDR2 (germline): SGHAT, FQNNGV. The chain's CDR3 is CASRAQEGSYTEAFF. For the CDR3, the DNA is TGTGCCAGCCGGGCGCAGGAGGGCTCTTACACTGAAGCTTTCTTT.

The genes are TRBV5-6 and TRBJ1-3; D perhaps matches TRBD1 (6 bases). V was trimmed by 2 bases and J by 0 bases, leaving 15 bases between them. The germline V gene has CDR1 SGHDT and CDR2 YYEEEE. CDR3 size: 17 residues. CDR3 DNA: TGTGCCAGCAGCTTTCTACCACAGGGACCCTCTGGAAACACCATATATTTT. Its translation: CASSFLPQGPSGNTIYF. Full variable domain (rest looked up from reference TRBV5-6 and TRBJ1-3): DAGVTQSPTHLIKTRGQQVTLRCSPKSGHDTVSWYQQALGQGPQFIFQYYEEEERQRGNFPDRFSGHQFPNYSSELNVNALLLGDSALYLCASSFLPQGPSGNTIYFGEGSWLTVV.

The V call is TRBV10-3, the J call TRBJ2-5, with D tentatively TRBD1 (5 bases). CDR3 length: 17 amino acids. The ends were cut back, 0 bases at V and 4 bases at J, with 18 bases in the middle. The germline V gene has CDR1 ENHRY and CDR2 SYGVKD. The CDR3 region has the DNA TGTGCCATCAGTGAGTCGAATCAGGGTGAGGATCGAGAGACCCAGTACTTC. Its protein is CAISESNQGEDRETQYF.

This CDR3 reads CAWREGQSNQPQHF. DNA for the CDR3: TGTGCCTGGAGGGAGGGACAGTCCAATCAGCCCCAGCATTTT. The chain recombines TRBV30 with TRBJ1-5; 7 bases line up with TRBD1. Germline CDR1 is GTSNPN and CDR2 is SVGIG (reference sequence). V lost 3 bases and J lost 3; bases outside the gene matches: 5. The CDR3 runs to 14 residues.

The chain uses TRBV6-5 and TRBJ1-4; 8 nucleotides match TRBD1. Looked up from germline, CDR1 is MNHEY and CDR2 is SVGAGI. V trimming: 2 bases; J trimming: 6 bases; junction bases outside the gene matches: 8. This CDR3 comprises 16 residues. CDR3 coding DNA: TGTGCCAGCAGTTACGGGCCCCAGGGGGCCTATGAAAAACTGTTTTTT. Translating gives CASSYGPQGAYEKLFF.

This chain uses TRBV19 with TRBJ1-6; 7 bases are a match to TRBD1. Trimming removed 3 bases from V and 8 bases from J; junction bases left unmatched: 4. Germline V gene sequence: CDR1 LNHDA, CDR2 SQIVND (reference sequence). This CDR3 is 14 amino acids long. The CDR3 region has the DNA TGTGCCAGTAGTATCGTCCAGGGGGATTCACCCCTCCACTTT. Amino acid sequence: CASSIVQGDSPLHF.

The chain carries TRBV10-1 and TRBJ2-3; no firm D call. Trimming stripped 3 bases from V and 1 base from J, with 8 bases between. This CDR3 comprises 14 residues. CDR1 and CDR2 (germline): WNHNN, SYGVQD (reference sequence). CDR3 sequence: CASSESGRTDTQYF. The CDR3 region has the DNA TGCGCCAGCAGTGAATCAGGTCGCACAGATACGCAGTATTTT.